These 18 T cell receptor delta chains share one sample of origin, sequenced in a study of gamma-delta T cells after stem cell transplantation. TCRdb reprocessed the RT-PCR reads through CATT. This table holds approximately 1,300 delta-chain clones, under 7% found once. The sample comprised gamma-delta T cells. These receptors were collected from a human donor. It is not recorded whose cells these are; they may come from a transplant donor.

This clone is medium-sized (0.01 to 0.1%). The chain carries TRDV2 and TRDJ1, with a possible D match to TRDD3 (7 bases). CDR3 length equals 24 residues. In germline, CDR1 is GEAIGNYY, CDR2 EKD. V was shortened by 0 bases and J by 3 bases, with 40 bases between the two germline ends. As DNA, the CDR3 is TGTGCCTGTGACACCGTGAACAGCGGTCCTACGTCTGGAACTGGGGATCGCCGACCCGATAAACTCATCTTT. Translation gives CACDTVNSGPTSGTGDRRPDKLIF.

Concerning this clone itself: A far larger clone differs by one base, so this is likely a read error. This same CDR3 is encoded by further DNA sequences in the sample. The J gene is TRDJ1, the V gene TRDV2; D unresolved. V was shortened by 3 bases and J by 0 bases, with 13 bases between the two germline ends. The CDR3 runs 15 residues. The V gene's germline CDR1 is GEAIGNYY and CDR2 EKD. The CDR3 DNA is TGTGCCTGTGACCTGACCGGCGTGTACACCGATAAACTCATCTTT. Translated, it gives CACDLTGVYTDKLIF.

This clone was seen more than once but under ten times. This probably arose from a read error, given a far larger clone one base away. The same CDR3 can be traced to other DNA sequences in this sample. In DNA, the CDR3 is TGTGCCTGCGACCCCTTACTGGGGGACAGGAAGTACACCGATAAACTCATCTTT. It is translated as CACDPLLGDRKYTDKLIF. The rearrangement links TRDV2 to TRDJ1; TRDD3 matches at 9 bases. Germline V gene lookup returns CDR1 GEAIGNYY and CDR2 EKD. Unmatched junction bases numbered 17, after V lost 7 bases and J lost 0 bases. The CDR3 extends over 18 amino acids.

As to this clone: The TCRdb protein, from a much larger clone, departs from this DNA's translation at residue 20, likely by read error; the protein shown derives from the DNA. The chain has TRDV2 and TRDJ1; 9 nucleotides agree with TRDD3. Germline V lookup: CDR1 GEAIGNYY, CDR2 EKD. The CDR3 runs 22 residues. CDR3 amino acids: CACDTVSENTGGLHPYTDKHIF. As DNA, the CDR3 is TGTGCCTGTGACACCGTAAGTGAAAACACTGGGGGACTCCACCCGTACACCGATAAACACATCTTT.

This clone ranks as large (0.1 to 1%). Other DNA sequences in this specimen translate into the identical CDR3. This sequence joins TRDV2 and TRDJ1; 9 nucleotides match TRDD3. Germline trimming cut 3 bases from V and 0 bases from J; bases unmatched to any gene: 13. CDR1 is GEAIGNYY and CDR2 is EKD in the germline V gene. The CDR3 loop spans 18 amino acids. The CDR3 here is CACDPLLGDRKYTDKLIF. DNA of the CDR3: TGTGCCTGTGACCCCTTACTGGGGGACAGGAAGTACACCGATAAACTCATCTTT.

CDR3: CALGAFPSLGLDKLIF. In nucleotides, the CDR3 is TGTGCTCTTGGGGCTTTTCCTAGTTTGGGTTTAGATAAACTCATCTTT. This chain links TRDV1 with TRDJ1, with a possible D match to TRDD2 (6 bases). The CDR3 loop spans 16 amino acids. V was cut by 4 bases and J by 5 bases, with 20 bases left in between. Germline loops: CDR1 TSWWSYY, CDR2 QGS.

With respect to this clone: TCRdb attributes to this sequence the protein of a much larger clone, which differs from the DNA translation at residue 9; a read error is likely, and the protein displayed is translated from the DNA. The rearrangement uses TRDV2 and TRDJ1; perhaps TRDD3 as D (6 bases). Between the trimmed V and J ends, which lost 0 bases and 0 bases, there was a span of 19 bases. From germline, CDR1 is GEAIGNYY and CDR2 EKD. The CDR3 spans 18 residues. The CDR3 protein is CACDTVTGRESYTDKLIF. CDR3 DNA sequence: TGTGCCTGTGACACCGTGACTGGGAGAGAATCATACACCGATAAACTCATCTTT.

This clone was seen a few times. A read error may account for a junction end that differs from germline. The genes are TRDV2 and TRDJ3; tentatively, D is TRDD3 (5 bases). This CDR3 comprises 19 residues. Germline V lookup: CDR1 GEAIGNYY, CDR2 EKD. CDR3 amino acids: CACDHTRGRSSWDTRQTFF. The DNA of the CDR3 is TGTGCCTGTGACCATACTAGGGGTCGTAGCTCCTGGGACACCCGACAGACGTTTTTC.

This clone ranks as medium-sized. The chain couples TRDV2 to TRDJ1; TRDD3 aligns across 11 bases. Germline CDR1 and CDR2: GEAIGNYY and EKD. CDR3 length equals 18 residues. After removal of 0 bases from V and 4 bases from J, the junction contained 12 bases not matched to a gene. CDR3 DNA: TGTGCCTGTGACACCGTTAGTTGGGGGATACGCGGGGACGATAAACTCATCTTT. It codes for CACDTVSWGIRGDDKLIF.

This clone occurred a few times. A read error likely explains this, since a far larger clone differs by one base. The sample holds other DNA sequences that translate to the same CDR3. The V gene is TRDV2, the J gene TRDJ1; 7 bases are a match to TRDD3. The CDR3 spans 18 residues. The germline CDR1 and CDR2 sequences are GEAIGNYY and EKD. Unmatched junction bases numbered 13, after V lost 1 base and J lost 0 bases. This CDR3 is CACDTVLGDKRYTDKLIF. The CDR3 nucleotides read TGTGCCTGTGACACTGTGTTGGGGGACAAGAGATACACCGATAAACTCATCTTT.

Comments on this clone: A far more abundant clone sits one base away, making this likely a read error. In the same sample, other DNA sequences code for this CDR3. The chain couples TRDV2 to TRDJ1; 11 bases align to TRDD3. V shed 4 bases, J shed 5 bases, and the junction held 14 bases outside the gene matches. The germline gives CDR1 GEAIGNYY, CDR2 EKD. This CDR3 contains 17 residues. The CDR3 DNA sequence: TGTGCCTGTGAGGGCCTCGGTGGGGGATACGCAAATGATAAACTCATCTTT. It translates to CACEGLGGGYANDKLIF.

DNA of the CDR3: TGTGCCTGTGACTCCTTACTGGGGCCTACGGATAAACTCATCTTT. Amino acids: CACDSLLGPTDKLIF. The genes are TRDV2 and TRDJ1, with 7 nucleotides matching TRDD3. V lost 3 bases, J lost 5 bases, and 11 bases stayed unmatched. The CDR3 has 15 amino acids. Germline CDR1 reads GEAIGNYY; CDR2 reads EKD.

This clone is classed as large. The sample holds other DNA sequences that translate to the same CDR3. The rearrangement uses TRDV2 and TRDJ1; 11 bases match TRDD3. With V trimmed by 0 bases and J by 0 bases, 8 bases remained unmatched. CDR3 length: 18 amino acids. Germline V lookup: CDR1 GEAIGNYY, CDR2 EKD. The CDR3 is CACDTVGLGDTHTDKLIF. Written as DNA, the CDR3 is TGTGCCTGTGACACCGTGGGTCTGGGGGATACCCACACCGATAAACTCATCTTT.

This clone has only a few counts. The protein given by TCRdb reflects a much larger clone and differs at residue 6 from this DNA's translation, likely from a read error; the protein shown is the DNA's translation. V and J are TRDV2 and TRDJ1; D unresolved. The CDR3 has 15 amino acids. The ends were cut back, 3 bases at V and 1 base at J, with 14 bases in the middle. CDR1 and CDR2 from the germline V gene are GEAIGNYY and EKD. The CDR3 nucleotides are TGTGCCTGTGACCTCGCGGGGTCCTTCACCGATAAACTCATCTTT. It translates to CACDLAGSFTDKLIF.

As regards this clone: A far larger clone is off by one base, so a read error is likely. The sample carries other DNA sequences with the same CDR3. The chain links TRDV2 to TRDJ1; 8 bases align to TRDD3. The germline V gene has CDR1 GEAIGNYY and CDR2 EKD. This CDR3 has 20 amino acids. The V gene end was trimmed by 0 bases and the J gene end by 4 bases; junction bases not matched to a gene: 21. The CDR3 DNA follows: TGTGCCTGTGACACCGTCTCCTACCGTTCTACCGGGGGATATGACGATAAACTCATCTTT. Protein sequence: CACDTVSYRSTGGYDDKLIF.

This clone came up a few times. TCRdb pairs this DNA with a much larger clone's protein that differs at residue 7, likely a read error; the protein shown was translated from the DNA. The CDR3 region is CALGAFPLGPTDKLIF. In DNA, the CDR3 is TGTGCTCTTGGGGCATTCCCACTGGGGCCTACGGATAAACTCATCTTT. This chain joins TRDV1 and TRDJ1, with 7 bases identical to TRDD3. Germline values: CDR1 TSWWSYY, CDR2 QGS. V was clipped by 4 bases and J by 5 bases; unmatched bases: 13. The CDR3 is 16 amino acids.

By share, this clone counts as medium-sized. A far larger clone is one nucleotide away, so this likely arose from a read error. The sample holds other DNA sequences that translate to the same CDR3. V usage is TRDV2 and J usage is TRDJ1, with 11 bases lining up with TRDD3. Trimming removed 4 bases from V and 4 bases from J; junction bases left unmatched: 13. Germline V gene data show CDR1 as GEAIGNYY and CDR2 as EKD. The CDR3 has 17 amino acids. CDR3 DNA sequence: TGTGCCTGTGAGTGCCTCGGTGGGGGATACGCAAACGATAAACTCATCTTT. Translation: CACECLGGGYANDKLIF.

V and J are TRDV2 and TRDJ1; D ambiguous. Germline CDR1 is GEAIGNYY and CDR2 is EKD. The CDR3 contains 16 residues. V was cut by 4 bases and J by 0 bases, with 17 bases left in between. The CDR3, as DNA: TGTGCCTGTGAAGTACTGAGGGCTCAGTACACCGATAAACTCATCTTT. This encodes CACEVLRAQYTDKLIF.